This TCR beta chain came from a study (dated by TCRdb to between 2016 and 2019). About the study as a whole: Human CD8+ TCR repertoires recognizing immunodominant viral antigens were characterized by means of sequence and structural analyses.

About this clonotype itself: The antigen it binds to is not known. A junction end diverges from the germline sequence, so it may reflect a read error.

The CDR3 contains 21 residues, cysteine and phenylalanine counted. Just the 63-base CDR3 DNA is kept, in frame starting at base 1. CDR1 and CDR2 (DFQATT, SNEGSKA) derive from the germline V gene (reference sequence). Study-wide conclusions, independent of this receptor: The CD8+ TCR repertoires specific to different immunodominant viral antigens were reported to be highly diverse and distinct from one another.

The sequencer was an Illumina HiSeq 2500. The public reads were run again by TCRdb, first through fastp at Q25 and then through MiXCR, and only productive beta chains were kept. Here each entry gathers all rows of one CDR3 protein and keeps the most common genes and DNA. The sample contains about 420 distinct CDR3 sequences, 32% of them found a single time. Approximately 95% of the sample comes from the top ten. Sequenced material: CD8+ T cells (not recorded whether cultured). The chain was built from TRBV20-1 and TRBJ2-1; 12 of the junction bases match TRBD2. This clonotype was obtained from a male donor. The CDR3 protein: CSARVEFGTSGQLSFYNELFF. The DNA sequence reads TGTAGTGCTAGAGTCGAGTTTGGGACTAGCGGGCAATTAAGCTTCTACAATGAGCTGTTCTTC.